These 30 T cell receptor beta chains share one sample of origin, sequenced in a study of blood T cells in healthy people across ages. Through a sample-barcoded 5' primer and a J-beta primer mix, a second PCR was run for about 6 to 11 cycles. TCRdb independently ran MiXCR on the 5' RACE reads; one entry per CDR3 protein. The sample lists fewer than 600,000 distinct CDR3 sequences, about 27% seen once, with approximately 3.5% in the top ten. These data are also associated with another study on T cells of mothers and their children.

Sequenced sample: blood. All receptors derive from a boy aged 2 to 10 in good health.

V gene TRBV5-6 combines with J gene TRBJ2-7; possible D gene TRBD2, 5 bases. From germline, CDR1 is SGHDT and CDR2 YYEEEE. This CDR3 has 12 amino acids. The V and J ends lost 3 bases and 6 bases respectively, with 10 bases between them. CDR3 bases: TGTGCCAGCAGCTATCCAGGAGGCGAGCAGTACTTC. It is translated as CASSYPGGEQYF.

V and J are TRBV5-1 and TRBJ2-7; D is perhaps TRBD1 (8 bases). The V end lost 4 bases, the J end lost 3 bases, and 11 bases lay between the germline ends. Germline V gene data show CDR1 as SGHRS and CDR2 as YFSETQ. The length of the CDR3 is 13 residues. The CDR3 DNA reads TGCGCCAGCAGCACAGGGGGGGTCTACGAGCAGTACTTC. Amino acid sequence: CASSTGGVYEQYF.

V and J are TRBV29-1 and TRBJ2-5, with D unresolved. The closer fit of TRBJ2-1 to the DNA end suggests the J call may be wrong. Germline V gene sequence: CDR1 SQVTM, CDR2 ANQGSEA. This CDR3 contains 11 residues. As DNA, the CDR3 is TGCAGCGTTTTCAGGCGGAATGAGCAGTTCTTC. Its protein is CSVFRRNEQFF.

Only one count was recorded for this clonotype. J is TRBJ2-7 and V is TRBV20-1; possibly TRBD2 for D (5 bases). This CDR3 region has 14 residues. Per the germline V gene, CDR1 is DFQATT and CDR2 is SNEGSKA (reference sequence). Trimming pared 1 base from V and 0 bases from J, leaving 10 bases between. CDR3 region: CSARGRVSSYEQYF. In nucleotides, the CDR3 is TGCAGTGCTAGAGGGCGGGTTAGCTCCTACGAGCAGTACTTC.

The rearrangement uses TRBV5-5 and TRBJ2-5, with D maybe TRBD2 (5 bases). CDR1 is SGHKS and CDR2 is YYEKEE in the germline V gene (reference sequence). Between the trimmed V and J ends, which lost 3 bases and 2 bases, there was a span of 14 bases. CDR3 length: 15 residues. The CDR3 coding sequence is TGTGCCAGCAGCTCTAGTTTGAGGACTCAAGAGACCCAGTACTTC. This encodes CASSSSLRTQETQYF.

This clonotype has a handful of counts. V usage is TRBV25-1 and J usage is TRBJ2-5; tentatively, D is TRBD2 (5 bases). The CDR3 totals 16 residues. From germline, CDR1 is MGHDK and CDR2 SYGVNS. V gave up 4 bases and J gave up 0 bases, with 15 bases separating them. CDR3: CASSVIDGLYQETQYF. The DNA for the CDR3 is TGTGCCAGCAGTGTTATTGACGGACTGTACCAAGAGACCCAGTACTTC.

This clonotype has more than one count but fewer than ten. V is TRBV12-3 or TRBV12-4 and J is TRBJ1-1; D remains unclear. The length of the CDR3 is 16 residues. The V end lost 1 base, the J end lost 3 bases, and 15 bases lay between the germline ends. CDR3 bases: TGTGCCAGCAGTTTAGAGTTATACAGTTCCTACACTGAAGCTTTCTTT. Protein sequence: CASSLELYSSYTEAFF.

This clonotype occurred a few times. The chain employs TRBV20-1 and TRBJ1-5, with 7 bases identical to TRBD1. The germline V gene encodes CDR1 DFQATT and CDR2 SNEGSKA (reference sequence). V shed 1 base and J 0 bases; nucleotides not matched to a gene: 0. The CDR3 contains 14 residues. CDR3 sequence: CSARGDSSNQPQHF. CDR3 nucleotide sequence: TGCAGTGCTAGAGGGGACAGTAGCAATCAGCCCCAGCATTTT.

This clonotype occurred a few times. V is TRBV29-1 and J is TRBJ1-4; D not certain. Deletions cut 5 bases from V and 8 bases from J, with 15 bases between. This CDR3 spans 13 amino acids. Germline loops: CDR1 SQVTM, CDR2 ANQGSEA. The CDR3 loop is CSVRSRFGEKLFF. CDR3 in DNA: TGCAGCGTTAGGTCCAGGTTTGGGGAAAAACTGTTTTTT.

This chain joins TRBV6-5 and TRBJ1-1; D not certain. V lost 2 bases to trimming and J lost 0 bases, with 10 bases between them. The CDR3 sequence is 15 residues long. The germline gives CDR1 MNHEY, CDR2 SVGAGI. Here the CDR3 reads CASSYRDGMNTEAFF. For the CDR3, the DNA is TGTGCCAGCAGTTACCGAGACGGCATGAACACTGAAGCTTTCTTT.

CDR3 sequence reads: CASSESGTGISPLHF. As DNA, the CDR3 is TGTGCCAGCAGTGAGTCCGGGACAGGCATTTCACCCCTCCACTTT. The chain combines TRBV2 with TRBJ1-6, with 8 bases lining up with TRBD1. Germline assignment: CDR1 SNHLY and CDR2 FYNNEI. Trimming took 3 bases from V and 9 from J; bases not matched to a gene: 7. The CDR3 runs 15 residues.

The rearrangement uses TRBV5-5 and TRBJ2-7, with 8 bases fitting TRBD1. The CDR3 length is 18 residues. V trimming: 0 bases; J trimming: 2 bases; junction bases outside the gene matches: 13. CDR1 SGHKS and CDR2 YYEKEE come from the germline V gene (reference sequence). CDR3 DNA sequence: TGTGCCAGCAGCTTGGCCTCAGGCCAGGGGGCAAAACCCTACGAGCAGTACTTC. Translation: CASSLASGQGAKPYEQYF.

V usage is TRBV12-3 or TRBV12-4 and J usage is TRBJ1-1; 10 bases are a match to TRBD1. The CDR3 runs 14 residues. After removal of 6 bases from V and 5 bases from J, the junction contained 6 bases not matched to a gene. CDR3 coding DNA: TGTGCCAGCAGCGACGGGACAGGGGCGACTGAAGCTTTCTTT. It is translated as CASSDGTGATEAFF.

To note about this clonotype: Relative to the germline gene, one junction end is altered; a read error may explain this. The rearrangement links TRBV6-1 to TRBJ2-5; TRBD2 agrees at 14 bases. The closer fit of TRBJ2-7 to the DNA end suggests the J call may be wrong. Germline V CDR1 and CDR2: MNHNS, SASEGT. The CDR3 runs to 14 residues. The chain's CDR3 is CARSGTSGRYEQYF. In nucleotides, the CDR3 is TGTGCCCGCAGTGGGACTAGCGGGAGATACGAGCAGTACTTC.

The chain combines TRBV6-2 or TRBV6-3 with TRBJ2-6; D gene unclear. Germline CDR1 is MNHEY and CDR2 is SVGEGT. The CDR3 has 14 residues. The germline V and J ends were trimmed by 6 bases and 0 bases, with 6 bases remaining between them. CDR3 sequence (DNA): TGTGCCAGCAGGCAGTCCTCTGGGGCCAACGTCCTGACTTTC. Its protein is CASRQSSGANVLTF.

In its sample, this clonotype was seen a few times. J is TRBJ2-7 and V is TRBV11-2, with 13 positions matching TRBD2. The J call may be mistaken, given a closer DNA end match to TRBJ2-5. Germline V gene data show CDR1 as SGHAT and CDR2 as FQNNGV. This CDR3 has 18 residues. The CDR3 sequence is CASSLIRTSGGYQETQYF. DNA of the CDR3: TGTGCCAGCAGCTTAATCAGGACTAGCGGGGGATACCAAGAGACCCAGTACTTC.

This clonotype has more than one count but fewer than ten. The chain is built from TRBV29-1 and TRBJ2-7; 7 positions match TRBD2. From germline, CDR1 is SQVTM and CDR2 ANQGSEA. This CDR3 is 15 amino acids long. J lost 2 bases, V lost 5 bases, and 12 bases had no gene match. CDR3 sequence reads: CSVSKLLADPYEQYF. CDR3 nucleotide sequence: TGCAGCGTTTCTAAGCTTCTAGCGGACCCCTACGAGCAGTACTTC.

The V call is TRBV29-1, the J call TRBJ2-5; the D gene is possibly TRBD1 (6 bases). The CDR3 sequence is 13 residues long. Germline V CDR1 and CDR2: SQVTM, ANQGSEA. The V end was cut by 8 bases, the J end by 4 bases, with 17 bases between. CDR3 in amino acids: CSISGGGRETQYF. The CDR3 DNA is TGCAGCATCTCCGGTGGGGGCCGAGAGACCCAGTACTTC.

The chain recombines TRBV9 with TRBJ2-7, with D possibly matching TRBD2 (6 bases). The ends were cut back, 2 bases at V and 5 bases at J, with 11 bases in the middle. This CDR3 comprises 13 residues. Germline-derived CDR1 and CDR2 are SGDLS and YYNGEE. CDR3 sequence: CASSVGGEDEQYF. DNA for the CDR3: TGTGCCAGCAGCGTGGGCGGGGAAGACGAGCAGTACTTC. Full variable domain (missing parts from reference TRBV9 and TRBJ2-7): DSGVTQTPKHLITATGQRVTLRCSPRSGDLSVYWYQQSLDQGLQFLIQYYNGEERAKGNILERFSAQQFPDLHSELNLSSLELGDSALYFCASSVGGEDEQYFGPGTRLTVT.

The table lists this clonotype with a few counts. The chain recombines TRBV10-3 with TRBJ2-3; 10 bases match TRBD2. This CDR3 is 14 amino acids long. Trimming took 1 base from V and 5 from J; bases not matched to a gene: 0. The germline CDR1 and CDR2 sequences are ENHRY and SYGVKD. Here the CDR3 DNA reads TGTGCCATCAGTGAGTTAGCGGGAGGAGATACGCAGTATTTT. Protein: CAISELAGGDTQYF.

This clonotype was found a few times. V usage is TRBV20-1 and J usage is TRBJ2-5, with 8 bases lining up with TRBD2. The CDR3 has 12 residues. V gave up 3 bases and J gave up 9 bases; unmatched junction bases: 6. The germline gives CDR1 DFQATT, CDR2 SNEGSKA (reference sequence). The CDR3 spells CSASGGAWAQYF. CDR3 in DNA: TGCAGTGCTAGCGGGGGGGCGTGGGCCCAGTACTTC.

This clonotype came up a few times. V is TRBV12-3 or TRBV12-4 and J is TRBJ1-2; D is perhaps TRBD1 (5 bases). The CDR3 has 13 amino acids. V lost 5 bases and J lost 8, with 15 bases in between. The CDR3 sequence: CASSPLRAHGYTF. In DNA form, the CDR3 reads TGTGCCAGCAGTCCCCTCAGGGCCCACGGCTACACCTTC.

The CDR3 loop is CASSLARGTYGYTF. CDR3 bases: TGTGCCAGCAGCTTGGCCAGGGGGACTTATGGCTACACCTTC. V gene TRBV5-6 combines with J gene TRBJ1-2; TRBD1 aligns across 7 bases. The germline V gene encodes CDR1 SGHDT and CDR2 YYEEEE. The CDR3 is made up of 14 amino acids. V shed 0 bases, J shed 5 bases, and the junction held 4 bases outside the gene matches.

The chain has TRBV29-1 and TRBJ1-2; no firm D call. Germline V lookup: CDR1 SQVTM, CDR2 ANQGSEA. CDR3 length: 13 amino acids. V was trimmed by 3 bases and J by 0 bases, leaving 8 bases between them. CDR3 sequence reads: CSVEVPTNYGYTF. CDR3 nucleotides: TGCAGCGTTGAGGTACCGACTAACTATGGCTACACCTTC.

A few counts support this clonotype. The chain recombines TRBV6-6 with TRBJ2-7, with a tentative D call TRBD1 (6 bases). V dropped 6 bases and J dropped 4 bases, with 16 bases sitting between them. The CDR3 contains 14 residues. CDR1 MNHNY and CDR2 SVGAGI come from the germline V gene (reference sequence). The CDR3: CASRGTGFMYEQYF. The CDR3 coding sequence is TGTGCCAGCAGGGGAACAGGGTTTATGTACGAGCAGTACTTC.

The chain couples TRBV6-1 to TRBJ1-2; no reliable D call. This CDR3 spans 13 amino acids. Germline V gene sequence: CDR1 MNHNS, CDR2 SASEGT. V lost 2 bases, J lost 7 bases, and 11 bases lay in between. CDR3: CASSEFLAGGYTF. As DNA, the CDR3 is TGTGCCAGCAGTGAATTTTTGGCCGGTGGCTACACCTTC.

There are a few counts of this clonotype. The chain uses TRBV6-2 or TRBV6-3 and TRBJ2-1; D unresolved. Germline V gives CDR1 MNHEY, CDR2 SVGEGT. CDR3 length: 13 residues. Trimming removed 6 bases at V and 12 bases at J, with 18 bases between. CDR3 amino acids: CASSRVEVIAQFF. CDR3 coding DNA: TGTGCCAGCAGCCGAGTAGAGGTAATAGCGCAGTTCTTC.

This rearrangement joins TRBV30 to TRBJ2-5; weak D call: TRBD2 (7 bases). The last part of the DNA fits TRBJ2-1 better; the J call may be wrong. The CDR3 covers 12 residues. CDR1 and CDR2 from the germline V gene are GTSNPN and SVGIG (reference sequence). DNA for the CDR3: TGTGCCTGGAGTGTAGGGGGGAGGGGGCAGTTCTTC. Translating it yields CAWSVGGRGQFF.

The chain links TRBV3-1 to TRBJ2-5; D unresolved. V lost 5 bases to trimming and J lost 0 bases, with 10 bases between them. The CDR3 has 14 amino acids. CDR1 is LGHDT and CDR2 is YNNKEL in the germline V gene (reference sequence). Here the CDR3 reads CASSLAPYQETQYF. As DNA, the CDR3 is TGTGCCAGCAGCTTGGCACCGTACCAAGAGACCCAGTACTTC.

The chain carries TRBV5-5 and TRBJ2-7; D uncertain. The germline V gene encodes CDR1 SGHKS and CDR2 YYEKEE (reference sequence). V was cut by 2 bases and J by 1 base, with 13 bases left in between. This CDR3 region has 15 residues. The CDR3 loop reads CASSLEAVGSYEQYF. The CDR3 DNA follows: TGTGCCAGCAGCTTAGAAGCAGTCGGGTCCTACGAGCAGTACTTC.